This T cell receptor (beta chain) was profiled in a study of cytomegalovirus exposure and HLA in healthy donors. Looking at the study overall: The same platform was used for the roughly 130 validation repertoires as for the approximately 670 first-cohort repertoires, as reported in a later analysis. Notes on the study in general: In vitro checks showed that a few CMV-associated chains really do target CMV antigens. Rare sequences made up most TCRs, while some public TCRs were found in many donors.

The donors were part of the validation cohort, which consisted of about 120 subjects and was separate from the first cohort of several hundred subjects. Some clones are missing from TCRdb's copy, which holds only in-frame ones; the method was immunoSEQ multiplex PCR. The sample holds roughly 50,000 clones, roughly 90% seen once. About this clone: The antigen remains unidentified.

CDR3 size: 16 residues. The sample was PBMCs. The receptor comes from a man aged 18 to 30 in good health and CMV-seronegative. The V call is TRBV21-1, the J call TRBJ2-3; the table's D call, TRBD2, has no DNA check behind it. TRBV21-1 is given as a pseudogene. CDR3 sequence: CASSKRESLRTDTQYF. In nucleotides, the CDR3 is TGTGCCAGCAGCAAACGGGAGTCGCTTAGAACAGATACGCAGTATTTT.